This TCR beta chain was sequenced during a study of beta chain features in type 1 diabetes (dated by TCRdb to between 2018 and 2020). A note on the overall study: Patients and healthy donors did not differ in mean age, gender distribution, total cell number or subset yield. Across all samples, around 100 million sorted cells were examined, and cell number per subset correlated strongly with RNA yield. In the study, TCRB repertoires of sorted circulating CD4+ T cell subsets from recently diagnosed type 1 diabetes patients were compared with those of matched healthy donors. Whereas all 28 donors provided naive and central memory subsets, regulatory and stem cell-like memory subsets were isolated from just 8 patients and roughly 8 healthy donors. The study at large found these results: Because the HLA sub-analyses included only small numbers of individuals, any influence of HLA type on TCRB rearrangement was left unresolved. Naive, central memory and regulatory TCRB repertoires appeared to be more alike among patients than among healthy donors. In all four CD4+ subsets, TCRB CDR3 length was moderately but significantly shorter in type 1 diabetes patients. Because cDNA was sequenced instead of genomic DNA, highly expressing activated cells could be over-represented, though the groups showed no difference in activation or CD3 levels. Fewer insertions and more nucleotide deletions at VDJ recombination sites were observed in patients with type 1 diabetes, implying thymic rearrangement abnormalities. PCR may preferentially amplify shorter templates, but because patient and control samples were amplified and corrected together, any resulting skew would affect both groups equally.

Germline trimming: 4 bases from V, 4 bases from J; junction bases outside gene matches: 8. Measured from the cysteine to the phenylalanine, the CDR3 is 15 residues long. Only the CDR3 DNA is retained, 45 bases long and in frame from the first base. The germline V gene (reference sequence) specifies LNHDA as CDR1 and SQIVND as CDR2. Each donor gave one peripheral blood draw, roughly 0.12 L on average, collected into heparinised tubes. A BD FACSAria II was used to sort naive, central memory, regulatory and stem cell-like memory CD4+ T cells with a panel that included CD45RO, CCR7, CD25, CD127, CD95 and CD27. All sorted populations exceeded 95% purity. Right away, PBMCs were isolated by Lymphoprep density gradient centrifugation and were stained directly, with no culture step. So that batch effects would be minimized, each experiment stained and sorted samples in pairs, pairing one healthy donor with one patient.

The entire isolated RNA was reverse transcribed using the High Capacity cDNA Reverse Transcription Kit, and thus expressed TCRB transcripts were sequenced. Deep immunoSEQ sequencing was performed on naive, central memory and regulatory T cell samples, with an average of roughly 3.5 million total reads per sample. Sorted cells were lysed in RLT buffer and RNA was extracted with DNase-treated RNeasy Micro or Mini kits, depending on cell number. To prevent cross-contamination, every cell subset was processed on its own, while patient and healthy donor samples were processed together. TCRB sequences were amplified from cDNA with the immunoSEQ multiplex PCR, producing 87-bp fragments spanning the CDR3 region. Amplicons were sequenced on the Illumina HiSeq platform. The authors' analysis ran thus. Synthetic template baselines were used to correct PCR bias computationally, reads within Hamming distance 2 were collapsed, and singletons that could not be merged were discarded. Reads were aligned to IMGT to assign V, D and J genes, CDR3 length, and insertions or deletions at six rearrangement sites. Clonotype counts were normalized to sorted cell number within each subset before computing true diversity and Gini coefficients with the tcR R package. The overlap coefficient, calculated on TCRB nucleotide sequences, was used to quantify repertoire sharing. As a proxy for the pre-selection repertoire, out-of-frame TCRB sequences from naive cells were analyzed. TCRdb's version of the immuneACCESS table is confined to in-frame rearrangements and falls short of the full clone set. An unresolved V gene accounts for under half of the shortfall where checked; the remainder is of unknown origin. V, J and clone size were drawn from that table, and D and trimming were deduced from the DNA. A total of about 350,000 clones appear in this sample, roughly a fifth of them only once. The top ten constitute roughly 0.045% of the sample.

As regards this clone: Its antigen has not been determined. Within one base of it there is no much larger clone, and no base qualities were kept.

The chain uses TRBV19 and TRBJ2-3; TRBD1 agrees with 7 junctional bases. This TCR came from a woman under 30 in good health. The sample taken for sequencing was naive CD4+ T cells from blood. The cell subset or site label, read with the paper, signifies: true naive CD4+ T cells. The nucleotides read TGTGCCAGTAGTACCCCGGGTACAGGGGCAGATACGCAGTATTTT. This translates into CASSTPGTGADTQYF.